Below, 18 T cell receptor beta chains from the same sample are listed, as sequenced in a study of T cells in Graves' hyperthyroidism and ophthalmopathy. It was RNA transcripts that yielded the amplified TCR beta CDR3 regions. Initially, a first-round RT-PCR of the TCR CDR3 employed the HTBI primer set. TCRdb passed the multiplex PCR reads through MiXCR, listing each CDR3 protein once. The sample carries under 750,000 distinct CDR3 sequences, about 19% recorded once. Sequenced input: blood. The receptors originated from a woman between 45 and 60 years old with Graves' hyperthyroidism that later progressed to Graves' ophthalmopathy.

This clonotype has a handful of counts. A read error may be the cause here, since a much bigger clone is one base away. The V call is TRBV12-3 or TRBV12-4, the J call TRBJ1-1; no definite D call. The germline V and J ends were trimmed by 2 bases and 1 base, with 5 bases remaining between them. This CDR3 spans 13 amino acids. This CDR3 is CASSLNKNTEAFF. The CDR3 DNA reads TGTGCCAGCAGTTTAAACAAGAACACTGAAGCTTTCTTT.

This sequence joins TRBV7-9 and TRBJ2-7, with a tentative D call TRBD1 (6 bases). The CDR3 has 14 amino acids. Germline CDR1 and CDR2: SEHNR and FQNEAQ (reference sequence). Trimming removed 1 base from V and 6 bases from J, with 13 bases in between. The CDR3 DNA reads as TGTGCCAGCAGCTTAGTCCCAGGGGTAGGCGAGCAGTACTTC. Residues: CASSLVPGVGEQYF.

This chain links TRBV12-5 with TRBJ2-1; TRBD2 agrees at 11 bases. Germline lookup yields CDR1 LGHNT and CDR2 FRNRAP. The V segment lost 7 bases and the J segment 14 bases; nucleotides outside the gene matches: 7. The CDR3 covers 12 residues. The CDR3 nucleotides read TGTGCTAGTGCGTCTAGCGGGGGGCCTAAGTTCTTC. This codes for CASASSGGPKFF.

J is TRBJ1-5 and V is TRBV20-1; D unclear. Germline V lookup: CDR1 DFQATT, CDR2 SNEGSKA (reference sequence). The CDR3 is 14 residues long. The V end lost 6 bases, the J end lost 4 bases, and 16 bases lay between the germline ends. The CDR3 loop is CSANPPGWNQPQHF. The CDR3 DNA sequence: TGCAGTGCCAACCCTCCGGGTTGGAATCAGCCCCAGCATTTT.

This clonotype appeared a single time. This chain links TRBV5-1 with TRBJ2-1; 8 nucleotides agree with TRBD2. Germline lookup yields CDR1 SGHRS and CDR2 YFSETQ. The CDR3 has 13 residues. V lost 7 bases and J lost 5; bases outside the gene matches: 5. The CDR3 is CASSGLDNNEQFF. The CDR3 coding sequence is TGCGCCAGCTCGGGACTAGATAACAATGAGCAGTTCTTC.

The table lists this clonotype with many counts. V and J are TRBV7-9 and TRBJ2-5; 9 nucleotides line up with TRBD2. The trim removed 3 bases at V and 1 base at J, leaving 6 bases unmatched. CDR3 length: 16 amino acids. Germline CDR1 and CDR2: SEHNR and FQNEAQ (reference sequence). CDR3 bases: TGTGCCAGCAGCTTGACTAGCGGCCCCGTCCAAGAGACCCAGTACTTC. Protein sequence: CASSLTSGPVQETQYF.

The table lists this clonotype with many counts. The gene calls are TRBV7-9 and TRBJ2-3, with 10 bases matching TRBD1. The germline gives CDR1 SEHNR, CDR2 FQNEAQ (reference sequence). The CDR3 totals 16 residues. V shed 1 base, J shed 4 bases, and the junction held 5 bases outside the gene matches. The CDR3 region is CASSLEGTGAADTQYF. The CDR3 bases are TGTGCCAGCAGCTTAGAAGGGACAGGGGCGGCAGATACGCAGTATTTT.

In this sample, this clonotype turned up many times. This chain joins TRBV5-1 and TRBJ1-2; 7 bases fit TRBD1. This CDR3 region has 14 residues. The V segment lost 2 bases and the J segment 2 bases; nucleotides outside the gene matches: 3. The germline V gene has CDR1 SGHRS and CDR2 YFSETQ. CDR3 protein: CASSLTTGNYGYTF. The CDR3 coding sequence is TGCGCCAGCAGCTTAACGACAGGGAACTATGGCTACACCTTC.

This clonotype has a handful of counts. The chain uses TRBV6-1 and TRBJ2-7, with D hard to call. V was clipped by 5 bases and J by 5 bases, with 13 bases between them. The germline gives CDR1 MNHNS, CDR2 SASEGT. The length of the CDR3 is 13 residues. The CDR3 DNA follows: TGTGCCAGCAGTCGAGGAGTAGGGAACGAGCAGTACTTC. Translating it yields CASSRGVGNEQYF.

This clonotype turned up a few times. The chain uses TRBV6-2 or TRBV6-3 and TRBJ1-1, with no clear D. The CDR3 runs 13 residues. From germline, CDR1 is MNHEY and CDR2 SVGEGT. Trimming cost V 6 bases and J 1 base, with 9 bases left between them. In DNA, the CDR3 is TGTGCCAGCAGCTTCCTCGAGAACACTGAAGCTTTCTTT. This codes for CASSFLENTEAFF.

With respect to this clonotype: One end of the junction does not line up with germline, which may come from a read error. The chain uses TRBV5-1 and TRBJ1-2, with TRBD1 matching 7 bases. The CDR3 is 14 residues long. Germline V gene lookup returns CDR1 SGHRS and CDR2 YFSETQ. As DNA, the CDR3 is TGCGCCAGCAGCTTGGGGACAGGAAACTATGGCTGCACCTTC. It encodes CASSLGTGNYGCTF.

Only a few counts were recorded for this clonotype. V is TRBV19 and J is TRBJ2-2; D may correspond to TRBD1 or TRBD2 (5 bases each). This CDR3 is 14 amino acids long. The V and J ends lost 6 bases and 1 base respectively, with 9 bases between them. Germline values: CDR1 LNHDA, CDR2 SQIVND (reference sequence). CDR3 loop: CASRGDENTGELFF. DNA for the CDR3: TGTGCCAGTAGAGGGGACGAGAACACCGGGGAGCTGTTTTTT.

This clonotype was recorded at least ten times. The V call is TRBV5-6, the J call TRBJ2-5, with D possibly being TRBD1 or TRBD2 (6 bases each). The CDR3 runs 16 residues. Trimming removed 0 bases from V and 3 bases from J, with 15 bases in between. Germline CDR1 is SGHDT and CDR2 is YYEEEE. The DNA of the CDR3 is TGTGCCAGCAGCTTGGATGGCGAGGGGGAGGAAGAGACCCAGTACTTC. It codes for CASSLDGEGEEETQYF.

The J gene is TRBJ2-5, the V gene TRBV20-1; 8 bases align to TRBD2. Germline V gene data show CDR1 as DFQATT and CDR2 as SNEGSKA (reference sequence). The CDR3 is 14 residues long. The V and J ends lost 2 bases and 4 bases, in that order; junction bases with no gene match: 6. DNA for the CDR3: TGCAGTGCTAGACCGGGGGGGCCGGGAGAGACCCAGTACTTC. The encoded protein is CSARPGGPGETQYF.

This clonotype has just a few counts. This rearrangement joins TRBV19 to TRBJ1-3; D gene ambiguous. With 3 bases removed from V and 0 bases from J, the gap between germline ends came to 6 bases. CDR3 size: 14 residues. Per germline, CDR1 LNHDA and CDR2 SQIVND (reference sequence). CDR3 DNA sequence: TGTGCCAGTAGTATCGGCACCTCTGGAAACACCATATATTTT. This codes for CASSIGTSGNTIYF.

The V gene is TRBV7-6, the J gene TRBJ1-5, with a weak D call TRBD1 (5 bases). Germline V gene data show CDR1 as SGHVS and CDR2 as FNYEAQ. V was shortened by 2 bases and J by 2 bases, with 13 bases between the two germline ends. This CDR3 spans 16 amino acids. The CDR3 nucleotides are TGTGCCAGCAGCTTAACGGGAGGGGTCCGCAATCAGCCCCAGCATTTT. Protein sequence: CASSLTGGVRNQPQHF.

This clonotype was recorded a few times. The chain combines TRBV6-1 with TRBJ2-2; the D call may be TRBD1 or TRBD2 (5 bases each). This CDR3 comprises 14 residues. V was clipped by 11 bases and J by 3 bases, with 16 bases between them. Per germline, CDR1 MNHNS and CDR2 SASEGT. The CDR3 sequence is CAGRDGRDTGELFF. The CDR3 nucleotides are TGTGCCGGAAGGGACGGCCGCGACACCGGGGAGCTGTTTTTT.

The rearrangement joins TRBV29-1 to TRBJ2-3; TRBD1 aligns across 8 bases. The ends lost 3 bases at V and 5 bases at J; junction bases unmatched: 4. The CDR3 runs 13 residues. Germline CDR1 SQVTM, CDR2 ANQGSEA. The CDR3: CSVDAGTGDTQYF. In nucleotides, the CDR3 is TGCAGCGTTGACGCCGGGACAGGAGATACGCAGTATTTT.